This T cell receptor (beta chain) was retrieved from a study of T-cell reconstitution after alpha-beta-depleted transplantation in children. Study results and limitations: About two months after transplant, alpha-beta T cells reportedly came from several hundred expanded graft clones. Newly generated T cells supplied most T-cell counts and diversity one year post-transplant. Surviving thymic progenitors and recipient T cells were the source of high TCRbeta diversity at day 60 in some patients.

Preparing the TCRbeta library involved the use of unique molecular identifiers. TCRdb reprocessed the PCR reads via MiXCR and lists one record per CDR3 protein. The table records approximately 980,000 distinct CDR3 sequences, about 29% of them present only once. This clonotype was observed a handful of times. Its antigen is as yet unknown. The material was PBMCs, mostly from graft donor cells, obtained 360 days after TCRalphabeta/CD19-depleted stem cell transplant. This TCR was sampled from a boy less than two years old who had a stem cell transplant for SCID, so the T cells may come from the graft donor.

CDR3 sequence reads: CASSSFLAGGLGTGELFF. CDR3 in DNA: TGTGCCAGCAGCTCATTTCTAGCGGGGGGGCTTGGCACCGGGGAGCTGTTTTTT. This sequence joins TRBV7-8 and TRBJ2-2, with 12 bases matching TRBD2. Germline CDR1 reads SGHVS; CDR2 reads FQNEAQ. Trimming at V came to 4 bases and at J to 4 bases, leaving 10 bases not matched to a gene. This CDR3 has 18 amino acids.